This T cell receptor (beta chain) was profiled in a study of blood T cells in healthy people across ages (dated by TCRdb to between 2014 and 2016). Regarding the research as a whole: In model experiments, template switching captured roughly one uniquely barcoded TCR beta cDNA molecule for every two T cells. Two additional independent replicas of 1 million unique cDNA reads from the same blood draw were analyzed for two donors (one aged 18 to 30 and one aged 80 or older). Age-related changes in TCR beta repertoire diversity were measured in the study by deep sequencing normalized with unique cDNA molecular identifiers. Donors of different ages were randomly distributed across sequencing lanes to avoid experimental bias. Four age groups were formed from the donors: young (average 16 years), middle-aged (just under 40), aged (under 70) and long-lived (approximately 78). Study-wide conclusions, independent of this receptor: There was a strong correlation between observed TCR beta diversity and the percentage of naive T cells measured by flow cytometry. Conclusive comparison of naive and antigen-experienced compartments was prevented by the profiling of bulk unsorted PBMCs. Because the CMV infection status of the donors was unknown, age-related changes in expanded clonotypes may potentially have been confounded. Estimates of total diversity from one million sequenced T cells were regarded as lower bounds and underestimates. Observed TCR beta diversity per million T cells fell roughly linearly with age, and a significant reduction was already apparent by age roughly 40. Compared with the aged group, more naive CD4+ T cells, fewer expanded clones and increased TCR diversity were shown by the long-lived group, suggesting age selection.

Systemically healthy Caucasian individuals from Russia, 39 in total and aged about 6 to 100 years, were included as donors. Each donor gave roughly 9 milliliters of peripheral blood, drawn into EDTA-treated Vacutainer tubes. Ficoll-Paque density-gradient centrifugation was used to isolate PBMCs, with at least 7 million obtained per sample. Trizol reagent was used to extract total RNA from the PBMCs, yielding at least 5.5 micrograms per sample. For every donor, flow cytometry on a PBMC aliquot measured the percentage of naive CD45RAhigh/CD27high T cells. The library was prepared using 5' RACE. TCRdb names Illumina HiSeq 2500 as the instrument used. The second PCR ran for about 6 to 11 cycles and used a J-beta primer mix along with a sample-barcoded 5' primer. A unique molecular identifier was introduced onto each TCR beta cDNA molecule by a template-switch 5' adaptor carrying 12 random nucleotides. Each sample yielded at least 3 million CDR3-containing paired-end reads. The Mint cDNA synthesis kit, primed by a TRBC-specific oligonucleotide, was used to synthesize first-strand cDNA from all RNA. Following uracil-DNA glycosylase treatment, a first 18-cycle PCR with universal primers M1SS and BC2_uni_R was performed on all cDNA. Per the authors' processing: For normalization, 1 million high-quality reads, each with a distinct molecular identifier, were randomly selected from each sample. Instead of being binned into consensus sequences, reads that shared molecular identifiers were thrown out. MiTCR, set to a Q25 quality threshold and the strictest error-elimination algorithm, was used for CDR3 identification, clonotype clustering and error correction. Lower-bound total TCR beta diversity was estimated with a nonparametric unseen species model using Euler transformation. The public reads were run again by TCRdb, first through fastp at Q25 and then through MiXCR, and only productive beta chains were kept. Each record represents a unique CDR3 protein, reported with the most common genes and DNA among its rows. The V and J calls come from TCRdb's annotation, not from the publication. The sample records 1.5 million or so distinct CDR3 sequences, around 42% of which are singletons. The top ten clones comprise approximately 7.9% of the sample.

Remarks on this clonotype: Its antigen has not been determined. Base-call qualities are not available, and no considerably larger clone is one nucleotide away.

V loses 0 bases, J loses 7 bases, and the germline ends lie 13 bases apart. The CDR3 contains 15 residues, cysteine and phenylalanine counted. Only the CDR3 region is kept as DNA, spanning 45 bases read in frame from base 1. CDR1 is given as MNHEY and CDR2 as SVGAGI, both from the germline V gene. Sequencing was carried out using blood. This clonotype was sampled from a woman under 30 in good health. Recombination connected TRBV6-5 to TRBJ2-1; the D gene could be either TRBD1 or TRBD2, each agreeing at 6 bases. The DNA is as follows: TGTGCCAGCAGTTACTCGGGGGGCCGGTGGAATGAGCAGTTCTTC. It encodes CASSYSGGRWNEQFF.